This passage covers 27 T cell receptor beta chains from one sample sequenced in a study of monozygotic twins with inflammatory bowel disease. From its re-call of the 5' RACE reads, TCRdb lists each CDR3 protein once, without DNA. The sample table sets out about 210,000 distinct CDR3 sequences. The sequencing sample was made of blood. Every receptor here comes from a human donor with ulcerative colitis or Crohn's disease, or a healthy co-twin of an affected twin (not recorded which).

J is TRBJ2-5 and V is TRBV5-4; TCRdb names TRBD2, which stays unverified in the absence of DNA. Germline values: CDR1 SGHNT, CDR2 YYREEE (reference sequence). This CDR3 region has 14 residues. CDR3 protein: CASSLGLSTETQYF.

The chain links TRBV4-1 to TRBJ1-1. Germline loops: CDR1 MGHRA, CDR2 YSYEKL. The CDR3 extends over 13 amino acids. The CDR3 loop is CASSQERAGGAFF.

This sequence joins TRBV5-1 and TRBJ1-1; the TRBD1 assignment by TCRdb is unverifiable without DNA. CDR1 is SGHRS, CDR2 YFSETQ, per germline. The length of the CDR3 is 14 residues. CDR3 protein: CASRVGGSQTEAFF.

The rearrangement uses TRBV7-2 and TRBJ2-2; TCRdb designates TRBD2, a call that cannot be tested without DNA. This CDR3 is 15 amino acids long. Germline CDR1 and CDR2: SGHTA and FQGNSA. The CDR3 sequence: CASTWDSPNTGELFF.

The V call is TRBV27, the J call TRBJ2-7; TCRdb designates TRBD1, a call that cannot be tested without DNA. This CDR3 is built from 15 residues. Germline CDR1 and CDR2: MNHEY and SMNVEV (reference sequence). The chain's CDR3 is CASSLEQGVGYEQYF.

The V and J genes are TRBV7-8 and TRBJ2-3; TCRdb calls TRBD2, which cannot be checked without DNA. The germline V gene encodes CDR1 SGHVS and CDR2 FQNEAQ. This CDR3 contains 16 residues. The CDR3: CASSDLVWEGPDTQYF.

Here the CDR3 reads CASSPRTLMNTEAFF. This chain joins TRBV5-1 and TRBJ1-1; TCRdb's D call, TRBD1, is unchecked because there is no DNA. This CDR3 contains 15 residues. Germline assignment: CDR1 SGHRS and CDR2 YFSETQ.

The CDR3 sequence is CASSHPARVGEKLFF. This chain uses TRBV4-1 with TRBJ1-4. Germline-derived CDR1 and CDR2 are MGHRA and YSYEKL. The CDR3 is made up of 15 amino acids.

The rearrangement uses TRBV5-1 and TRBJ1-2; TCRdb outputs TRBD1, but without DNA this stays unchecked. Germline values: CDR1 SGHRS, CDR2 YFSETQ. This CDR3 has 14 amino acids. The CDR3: CASSTGQGGEGYTF.

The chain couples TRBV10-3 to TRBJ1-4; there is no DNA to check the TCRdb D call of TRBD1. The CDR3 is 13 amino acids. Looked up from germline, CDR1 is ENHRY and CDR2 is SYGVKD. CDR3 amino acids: CAAQGAANEKLFF.

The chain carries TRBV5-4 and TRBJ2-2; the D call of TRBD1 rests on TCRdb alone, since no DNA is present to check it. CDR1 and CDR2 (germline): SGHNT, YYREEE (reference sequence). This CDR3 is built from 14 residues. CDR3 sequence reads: CASSFPGDTGELFF.

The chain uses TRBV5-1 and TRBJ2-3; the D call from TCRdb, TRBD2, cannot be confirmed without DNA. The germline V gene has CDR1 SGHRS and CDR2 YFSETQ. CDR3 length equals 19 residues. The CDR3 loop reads CASSLMGLAGGPSTDTQYF.

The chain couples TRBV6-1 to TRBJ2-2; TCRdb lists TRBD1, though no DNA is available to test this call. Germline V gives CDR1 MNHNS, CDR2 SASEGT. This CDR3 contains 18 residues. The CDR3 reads CASKLLRGGSANTGELFF.

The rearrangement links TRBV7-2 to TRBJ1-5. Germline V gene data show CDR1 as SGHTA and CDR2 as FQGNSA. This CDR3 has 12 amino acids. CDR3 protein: CASSLQQQPQHF.

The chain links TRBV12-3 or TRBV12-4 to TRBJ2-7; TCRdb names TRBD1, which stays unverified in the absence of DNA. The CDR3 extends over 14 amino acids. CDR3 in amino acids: CASSWGGQDYEQYF.

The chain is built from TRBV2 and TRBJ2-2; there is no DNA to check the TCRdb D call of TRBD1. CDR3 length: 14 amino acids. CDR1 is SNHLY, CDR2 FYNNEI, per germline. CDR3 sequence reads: CASKRGTNTGELFF.

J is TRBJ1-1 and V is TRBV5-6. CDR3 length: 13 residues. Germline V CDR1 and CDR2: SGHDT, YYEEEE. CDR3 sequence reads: CASSPITSTEAFF.

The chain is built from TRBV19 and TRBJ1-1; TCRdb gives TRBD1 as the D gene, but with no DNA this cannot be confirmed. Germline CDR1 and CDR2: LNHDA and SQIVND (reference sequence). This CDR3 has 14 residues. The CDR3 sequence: CASSRAGGQTEAFF.

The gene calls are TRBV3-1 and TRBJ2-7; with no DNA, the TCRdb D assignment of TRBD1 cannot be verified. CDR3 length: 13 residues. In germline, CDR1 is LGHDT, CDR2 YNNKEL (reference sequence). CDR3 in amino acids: CASSPDRGGEQYF.

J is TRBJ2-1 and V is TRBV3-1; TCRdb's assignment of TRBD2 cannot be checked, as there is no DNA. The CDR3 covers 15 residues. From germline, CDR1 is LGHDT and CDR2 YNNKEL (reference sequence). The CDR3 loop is CASSQVRLAGNEQFF.

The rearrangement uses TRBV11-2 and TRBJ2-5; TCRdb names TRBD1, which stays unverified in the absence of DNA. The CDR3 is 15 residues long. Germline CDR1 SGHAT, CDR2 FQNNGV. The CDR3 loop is CASSLGQLHQETQYF.

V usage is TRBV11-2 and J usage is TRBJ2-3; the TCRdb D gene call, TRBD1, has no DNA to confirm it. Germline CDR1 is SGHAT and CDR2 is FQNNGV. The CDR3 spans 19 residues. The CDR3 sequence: CASSFFPNPPRAGTDTQYF.

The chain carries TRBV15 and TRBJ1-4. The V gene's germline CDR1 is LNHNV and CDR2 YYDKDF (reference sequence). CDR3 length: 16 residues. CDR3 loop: CATSRDRRRTNEKLFF.

This chain's CDR3 is CASSQDPLAGEADTQYF. The V call is TRBV3-1, the J call TRBJ2-3; TCRdb picks TRBD2, but there is no DNA to check that call. Germline CDR1 LGHDT, CDR2 YNNKEL (reference sequence). This CDR3 is 17 amino acids long.

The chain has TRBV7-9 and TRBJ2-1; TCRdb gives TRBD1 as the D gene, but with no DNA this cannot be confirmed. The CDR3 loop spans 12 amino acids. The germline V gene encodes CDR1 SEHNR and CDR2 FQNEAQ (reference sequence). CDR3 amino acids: CASSLGGTEQFF.

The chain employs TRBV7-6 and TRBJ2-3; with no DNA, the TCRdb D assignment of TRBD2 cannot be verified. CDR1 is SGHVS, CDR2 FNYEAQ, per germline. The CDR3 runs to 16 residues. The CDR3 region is CASSSGLAGAGDTQYF.

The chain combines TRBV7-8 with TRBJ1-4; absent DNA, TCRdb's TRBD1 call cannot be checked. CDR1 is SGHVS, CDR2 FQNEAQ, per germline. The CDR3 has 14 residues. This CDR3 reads CASSLALGDEKLFF.